Described below is a single TCR beta chain sequence and its context. Its antigen is as yet unknown. This sample was taken from a study of long-term antiretroviral therapy in people with HIV. Whole-study findings and limits: Blood dates from the mid-2000s to the late 2010s, possibly under older ART regimens.

Running of the v3.0 immunoSEQ assay took place at survey level. Sequencing used immunoSEQ multiplex PCR; TCRdb keeps in-frame clones, though not all of them. The table shows tens of thousands of clones, with over 60% occurring only once. Every donor contributed at least one pre-ART and at least two post-ART PBMC samples. Trimming shortened V by 4 bases and J by 4 bases, and 26 bases separated the two germline ends. The CDR3 sequence is 19 residues long. Per germline, CDR1 SNHLY and CDR2 FYNNEI. The chain recombines TRBV2 with TRBJ1-5; D may be TRBD1 (5 bases). The sequence came from a woman aged 25-40 years with HIV. Sequenced here: unsorted PBMCs, sampled 2.9 years after starting antiretroviral therapy. The CDR3 nucleotides are TGTGCCAGCAGTGCTATGGTAAGGGGCTCCCGACCTGGTAATCAGCCCCAGCATTTT. It encodes CASSAMVRGSRPGNQPQHF.